Presented here are 20 T cell receptor beta chains from one specimen sequenced in a study of PD-L1 blockade in urothelial cancer. Sequencing used immunoSEQ multiplex PCR; TCRdb keeps in-frame clones, though not all of them. Seen here are roughly 48,000 clones, about 80% observed once, and the top ten hold about 5.3%. The sequences come from PBMCs, collected around atezolizumab (anti-PD-L1) treatment. These receptors all stem from a man between 35 and 55 years old with urothelial cancer.

The chain carries TRBV4-1 and TRBJ2-7, with 9 positions matching TRBD2. Germline V gives CDR1 MGHRA, CDR2 YSYEKL. The CDR3 is 17 amino acids. V lost 0 bases, J lost 2 bases, and 8 bases stayed unmatched. The CDR3 protein is CASSQEIPSGTPYEQYF. The CDR3 region has the DNA TGCGCCAGCAGCCAAGAAATACCTAGCGGGACCCCCTACGAGCAGTACTTC.

The chain couples TRBV5-1 to TRBJ1-4, with TRBD1 matching 8 bases. This CDR3 has 16 amino acids. V lost 0 bases, J lost 5 bases, and 6 bases stayed unmatched. Germline assignment: CDR1 SGHRS and CDR2 YFSETQ. Here the CDR3 DNA reads TGCGCCAGCAGCTTGGCCACAGGGGGGCTCAATGAAAAACTGTTTTTT. Translation: CASSLATGGLNEKLFF.

The chain has TRBV11-2 and TRBJ1-1; TRBD1 might be the D (5 bases). The germline gives CDR1 SGHAT, CDR2 FQNNGV. CDR3 length equals 14 residues. Trimming left V 5 bases short and J 3 bases short, with 13 bases between. This chain's CDR3 is CASSPRTGDTEAFF. The CDR3 DNA is TGTGCCAGCAGCCCACGGACGGGGGACACTGAAGCTTTCTTT.

V usage is TRBV10-2 and J usage is TRBJ2-3, with TRBD2 as a possible D gene (5 bases). Trimming shortened V by 7 bases and J by 6 bases, and 8 bases separated the two germline ends. There are 11 residues in the CDR3. Looked up from germline, CDR1 is WSHSY and CDR2 is SAAADI. This chain's CDR3 is CASIRGDTQYF. DNA of the CDR3: TGCGCCAGCATCAGAGGGGATACGCAGTATTTT.

The CDR3 DNA sequence: TGTGCCAGCACCTCCAGCGGCGGGCCGACCCAGTACTTC. Translating it yields CASTSSGGPTQYF. This chain links TRBV6-5 with TRBJ2-5, with D possibly matching TRBD2 (5 bases). V lost 7 bases and J lost 7, with 16 bases in between. Germline V gene data show CDR1 as MNHEY and CDR2 as SVGAGI. This CDR3 has 13 amino acids.

This clone was detected many times. J is TRBJ1-1 and V is TRBV7-9; possibly TRBD1 for D (6 bases). The V end was cut by 7 bases, the J end by 5 bases, with 17 bases between. Per the germline V gene, CDR1 is SEHNR and CDR2 is FQNEAQ (reference sequence). The CDR3 is 14 amino acids. The CDR3 loop is CASKGGREGTEAFF. For the CDR3, the DNA is TGTGCCAGCAAAGGGGGGCGGGAGGGTACTGAAGCTTTCTTT.

The rearrangement links TRBV6-6 to TRBJ2-2; D perhaps matches TRBD1 (5 bases). The length of the CDR3 is 16 residues. Germline values: CDR1 MNHNY, CDR2 SVGAGI (reference sequence). V was cut by 7 bases and J by 1 base, with 16 bases left in between. CDR3 protein: CASTRWGRGNTGELFF. The CDR3 coding sequence is TGTGCCAGCACCCGCTGGGGAAGGGGGAACACCGGGGAGCTGTTTTTT.

The chain links TRBV5-8 to TRBJ2-3; 9 bases are a match to TRBD1. The CDR3 runs 14 residues. CDR1 SGHTS and CDR2 YDEGEE come from the germline V gene. The V and J ends lost 0 bases and 6 bases, in that order; junction bases with no gene match: 2. The CDR3: CASSLAGTGDTQYF. CDR3 coding DNA: TGTGCCAGCAGCTTGGCCGGGACAGGGGATACGCAGTATTTT.

This clone was seen just once. J is TRBJ2-1 and V is TRBV5-1; 9 nucleotides match TRBD2. There are 16 residues in the CDR3. CDR1 and CDR2 from the germline V gene are SGHRS and YFSETQ. With 1 base clipped from V and 5 bases from J, the junction kept 7 bases outside the gene matches. CDR3 amino acids: CASSLTSSGVNNEQFF. Here the CDR3 DNA reads TGCGCCAGCAGCTTGACGTCTAGCGGGGTGAACAATGAGCAGTTCTTC.

For this clone: Additional DNA sequences in this sample encode the identical CDR3. The gene calls are TRBV28 and TRBJ2-7, with a tentative D call TRBD1 (6 bases). There are 12 residues in the CDR3. V gave up 7 bases and J gave up 3 bases, with 10 bases separating them. In germline, CDR1 is MDHEN, CDR2 SYDVKM. CDR3 in DNA: TGTGCCAGCACCTCAGGGGACTACGAGCAGTACTTC. Protein: CASTSGDYEQYF.

This rearrangement joins TRBV5-3 to TRBJ1-1, with D possibly being TRBD1 (6 bases). TRBV5-3 has ORF status, its function being uncertain. The CDR3 has 15 amino acids. Deletions cut 4 bases from V and 0 bases from J, with 13 bases between. CDR3 DNA: TGTGCCAGAAGCCCCCAGGGGAAGATGAACACTGAAGCTTTCTTT. Translating it yields CARSPQGKMNTEAFF.

This rearrangement joins TRBV5-6 to TRBJ2-1; 11 nucleotides align to TRBD2. V trimming: 6 bases; J trimming: 12 bases; junction bases outside the gene matches: 8. Germline CDR1 and CDR2: SGHDT and YYEEEE. This CDR3 spans 13 amino acids. CDR3 protein: CASTVSGRAWQFF. In DNA form, the CDR3 reads TGTGCCAGCACCGTTAGCGGGAGGGCCTGGCAGTTCTTC.

V gene TRBV9 combines with J gene TRBJ2-5; TRBD2 agrees at 11 bases. The CDR3 length is 18 residues. Germline-derived CDR1 and CDR2 are SGDLS and YYNGEE. The trim removed 4 bases at V and 4 bases at J, leaving 15 bases unmatched. In DNA form, the CDR3 reads TGTGCCAGCAGCCCCCTCGTCGGTAGCGGGAGGGCCGGAGAGACCCAGTACTTC. Translation gives CASSPLVGSGRAGETQYF.

This chain uses TRBV30 with TRBJ1-5, with no clear D. The CDR3 loop spans 14 amino acids. Deletions cut 5 bases from V and 3 bases from J, with 14 bases between. Per the germline V gene, CDR1 is GTSNPN and CDR2 is SVGIG (reference sequence). The CDR3: CAWGLGSNNQPQHF. DNA of the CDR3: TGTGCCTGGGGTCTGGGGAGCAACAATCAGCCCCAGCATTTT.

The chain couples TRBV4-2 to TRBJ2-7; possibly TRBD1 for D (6 bases). Germline V gene lookup returns CDR1 LGHNA and CDR2 YNFKEQ. The CDR3 extends over 15 amino acids. Trimming left V 4 bases short and J 5 bases short, with 18 bases between. CDR3 in DNA: TGTGCCAGCAGCCCAAGACCAGGGGATCAGGACGAGCAGTACTTC. Protein: CASSPRPGDQDEQYF.

CDR3 sequence (DNA): TGTGCCAGCAGCTTATTCCATCCAAACGAGCAGTACTTC. Translated, it gives CASSLFHPNEQYF. This chain links TRBV5-6 with TRBJ2-7; D is undetermined. Germline V lookup: CDR1 SGHDT, CDR2 YYEEEE. The CDR3 covers 13 residues. The V gene lost 2 bases and the J gene lost 5 bases, with 11 bases spanning the gap.

This clone was seen more than once but under ten times. This chain links TRBV18 with TRBJ1-1; D remains unclear. The germline V gene has CDR1 KGHSH and CDR2 LQKENI. The CDR3 covers 12 residues. Trimming removed 3 bases from V and 8 bases from J, with 10 bases in between. CDR3 residues: CASSPTQREAFF. The CDR3 DNA reads as TGTGCCAGCTCACCGACACAACGCGAAGCTTTCTTT.

The V gene is TRBV27, the J gene TRBJ2-1; 10 bases align to TRBD2. Germline values: CDR1 MNHEY, CDR2 SMNVEV (reference sequence). Losses at the gene ends were 5 bases for V and 5 bases for J; bases not matched to a gene: 3. CDR3 length equals 14 residues. In DNA, the CDR3 is TGTGCCAGCAGTAGGCTAGCGGGAGACAATGAGCAGTTCTTC. Its translation: CASSRLAGDNEQFF.

The chain joins TRBV6-6 to TRBJ2-2; 7 bases align to TRBD2. This CDR3 region has 16 residues. Germline V gives CDR1 MNHNY, CDR2 SVGAGI (reference sequence). The V and J ends lost 4 bases and 6 bases, in that order; junction bases with no gene match: 11. In nucleotides, the CDR3 is TGTGCCAGCAGTTCCTTTGGCGGGAGAGGCGCCGGGGAGCTGTTTTTT. This sequence encodes CASSSFGGRGAGELFF.

The rearrangement joins TRBV5-8 to TRBJ2-3; TRBD2 matches 8 bases. Germline V lookup: CDR1 SGHTS, CDR2 YDEGEE. This CDR3 contains 15 residues. Germline trimming cut 4 bases from V and 2 bases from J; bases unmatched to any gene: 6. For the CDR3, the DNA is TGTGCCAGCAGCCCCGGGGGGGGGCTCACAGATACGCAGTATTTT. It encodes CASSPGGGLTDTQYF.